A single TCR beta chain is shown here with its context. Its target antigen remains unknown. CDR1 and CDR2 were assigned from the germline V gene as MNHEY and SVGAGI. The CDR3 spans 14 residues, from the cysteine through the phenylalanine. The entry retains the CDR3 DNA only, 42 bases that are in frame from base 1. Between the V and J ends, shortened by 4 bases and 1 base respectively, the junction contains 9 bases. The data were taken from a study of cytomegalovirus exposure and HLA in healthy donors (dated by TCRdb to about 2017). General notes on the study: In an earlier analysis of around 540 of the donors, 276 Gb of sequence data and 90 million to 120 million unique TCR beta sequences from about 179 million T cells were reported. An early release covering over 500 HLA-typed donors comprised about 300 gigabases of sequencing data and roughly 85 million unique TCR sequences. Among the roughly 430 genotyped donors, around 81% belonged to the genetic ancestry cluster associated with self-reported Caucasian donors. The study aimed to test whether signatures of past pathogen exposure could be identified by cataloging public T cell receptors. The study used immunosequencing to profile the T cell repertoires of under 700 subjects and linked those repertoires to cytomegalovirus serostatus. Along with the approximately 670-subject first cohort, a separate validation cohort of 120 different subjects was used. High-throughput TCR immunosequencing, statistical association of individual TCRs with disease status, and machine learning were combined to predict cytomegalovirus infection status. To study patterns of TCR occurrence, a later analysis re-analyzed previously published TCR beta repertoires from around 660 donors and added high-resolution HLA genotyping. Rather than using new phenotypic data, the later analysis identified candidate immune exposures from TCR beta sequences and from how often those sequences occurred across donors. To decide whether each TCR beta V gene segment behaved as functional or pseudogenic, an earlier analysis of some 580 of the donors relied on high-throughput TCR beta sequencing. Alongside the repertoire data, information on donor age, sex, ethnicity and CMV serostatus was compiled. In a later genetic analysis, genome-wide SNP genotypes for about 60% of the 666 donors were used, and that subset was treated as a discovery cohort. Every repertoire in the discovery cohort had been generated on one and the same sequencing platform. Both class I and class II loci were covered by HLA typing, at four-digit resolution. The number of donors typed differed by locus, with about 620-630 for A, B, C, DRB1 and DQB1, roughly 550 for DQA1, about 610 for DPA1, and 472 for DPB1. A few DR-DQ haplotypes were handled as single units for association and clustering because linkage in the cohort was strong. Among 300 to 500 genotyped donors of the cohort, an average of approximately 220,000 unique TCR beta nucleotide sequences was sequenced per donor, of which 15% to 20% were non-productive. Broader findings and caveats from the paper: A later analysis reported that several top co-occurrence clusters appeared linked to parvovirus B19, influenza, CMV and Epstein-Barr virus. The authors suggested that the approach could potentially be generalized to other disease states and immunological phenotypes. A group of highly shared sequence variants was considered likely to be a technical artifact of the sequencing pipeline. Specific HLA alleles were associated with 15,000 to 20,000 TCR beta sequences at a false discovery rate of 0.05 in a later analysis. According to a later genetic analysis, donors in an Asian-associated ancestry cluster had fewer N-insertions in productive TCRs than the roughly 700-donor mean. CMV serostatus was the only immune exposure information available for the cohort. Linkage disequilibrium might explain the correlated functional status among segregating V segments, but an unknown experimental factor could not be ruled out. A further reported finding was that TCR beta sequences accurately predicted the HLA-A and HLA-B alleles for most subjects in the first cohort. A total of 150 to 200 TCR beta chains were listed by the study as associated with cytomegalovirus. Presence/absence analyses assumed roughly uniform sequencing depth across donors, an assumption that may not hold. Broadly in line with IMGT annotations, most TCR beta V segments showed up in productive rearrangements about 87% or about 30% of the time in an earlier analysis of 450 to 750 of the donors. A later analysis found that TCR association rates varied across HLA loci, with DRB1 alleles showing the most associated TCRs and HLA-C alleles the fewest. According to a later analysis, most CMV-associated TCR beta chains appeared to be HLA-restricted, and the HLA associations seemed to be driven largely by CMV exposure. Across donors, most TCR sequences were observed very rarely, whereas some public TCRs were present in many individuals. Because some donors lacked HLA typing at each locus, the association tests relied only on the typed subset. In vitro tests confirmed that a few of the cytomegalovirus-associated TCR beta chains recognize cytomegalovirus antigens. A later genetic analysis associated a missense DCLRE1C variant with V-gene and J-gene trimming of TCR beta chains, and an independent cohort replicated the association. The 87-base-pair reads could not distinguish some IMGT-functional V segments, including TRBV6-2 and TRBV6-3, so those segments were excluded. Approximately 18 rarely observed V segments, including chromosome 9 orphons, were excluded from the earlier analysis of approximately 500 of the donors because counts were too low. In a later analysis, HLA-associated TCR beta chains showed more clonal expansion and lower generation probabilities than non-associated chains that were equally common. Cytomegalovirus status was reported to be diagnosed by the classifier with high specificity and sensitivity in both the original and validation cohorts. When HLA alleles, especially DR and DQ, strongly co-occurred, attributing TCR associations to individual alleles was difficult. In this cohort, only TCR beta chains were sequenced, and detectable features were limited by the absence of alpha or paired-chain data.

The library was obtained by the immunoSEQ multiplex PCR assay. For the multiplex PCR, a mixture combining 60 forward primers for TCR Vbeta segments and 13 reverse primers for TCR Jbeta segments was used. Amplification of the CDR3 region of rearranged TCR beta genes was performed with a multiplex PCR assay on genomic DNA. The Illumina HiSeq System was used to sequence the amplified TCR beta libraries as 87-base-pair reads. As for the authors' bioinformatics: A later analysis counted about 76 million unique TCR beta chains across the 640 or so repertoires, and 10 million to 12 million of these chains were shared by at least two donors. To remove PCR and sequencing errors, raw reads were error-corrected and collapsed into unique sequences using a nearest-neighbor algorithm that merged closely related sequences. Alignment of CDR3 sequences to IMGT reference sequences was used to assign V, D and J gene segments. For a sequence to be retained, at least a six-nucleotide match to both a V gene segment and a J gene segment was required. Rearrangements were classified as productive when the CDR3 lacked stop codons and remained in frame with V and J, and all other rearrangements were classified as non-productive. Following IMGT convention, CDR3 was defined as the stretch from the second conserved V-encoded cysteine up to the conserved J-encoded phenylalanine. Sequences without an unambiguous match to a single V gene segment were excluded from the earlier analysis of several hundred of the donors. In an earlier analysis of a few hundred of the donors, V segments were called functional above 56.7% productive rearrangements and were called segregating when the between-donor standard deviation exceeded 5%. A statistical classification framework was built to diagnose cytomegalovirus status from the catalog of TCR beta chain sequences. In a later analysis, TCR nucleotide sequences were compared against IMGT/GENE-DB human TR gene sequences so that V and J genes could be assigned. The TCRdist pipeline was used in a later analysis to assign CDR3 sequences and most-parsimonious VDJ recombination scenarios. In a later analysis, each TCR beta chain was defined by its CDR3 amino acid sequence together with its V-gene family, and reads without a unique V-gene family were excluded. As a way to deal with suspected cross-contamination and a sequencing artifact, a later analysis dropped roughly 620 nucleotide sequences that were highly shared and had low generation probability. In a later analysis, a clonal expansion index was calculated for each public chain from normalized within-repertoire ranks of inferred template counts. In a later analysis, generation probabilities were computed with a VDJ recombination model fitted to out-of-frame rearrangements, and the resulting probabilities were checked against IGoR. Hypergeometric tests were used in a later analysis to score TCR-TCR, TCR-HLA and TCR-CMV co-occurrence, with a repertoire-size bias correction applied to the TCR pairs. To estimate false discovery rates, a later analysis permuted the HLA or CMV assignments 20 times. In a later analysis, co-occurring TCRs were grouped using DBSCAN, and TCRdist sequence similarity was added for clustering within HLA-allele-positive subsets. Repertoires with fewer than 30,000 or more than 120,000 public chains were left out of co-occurrence clustering, as were five repertoires with anomalous nucleotide sharing. TCRdb mirrors the immuneACCESS table, restricted to in-frame sequences. Some clones are absent from its copies; in checked studies, under half trace to an unresolved V gene, and the reason for the others is unknown. Clone size and V and J calls were adopted from that table, with D and trimming inferred from the DNA. The sample table includes about 41,000 clones. Of the sample, roughly 6.2% falls within the top ten clones.

In total, about 650 healthy bone marrow donors made up the cohort. At the time of sampling, all cohort members were nominally healthy, though unrecorded immune exposures were likely present. The donor was CMV seronegative and belonged to the group of 320 or so seronegative cohort members. Every donor gave a peripheral blood sample, and the peripheral blood mononuclear cells from that sample were used for TCR beta sequencing. The Qiagen DNeasy Blood Extraction Kit was used to extract genomic DNA from the blood cell samples. In this chain, TRBV6-5 is recombined with TRBJ2-3, with the D gene not clear enough to name. The sequenced sample consisted of PBMCs. The TCR was taken from a man aged 30 to 45 in good health and CMV-seronegative. The bases are TGTGCCAGCAGTTCGCGGAAAGGCACAGATACGCAGTATTTT. This gives the protein CASSSRKGTDTQYF.